This T cell receptor beta chain was identified during a study of blood T cell repertoires in COVID-19. V was pared by 3 bases and J by 4 bases, with 3 bases between. The CDR3 sequence is 11 residues long. As originally analysed: Estimated nucleated cell counts came from reference gene primer amplification. Sequencing was performed with immunoSEQ multiplex PCR; in TCRdb, only in-frame clones are kept and a portion is missing. V and J calls and clone size are given by that table; D and trimming were obtained from the DNA. The profile shows about 210,000 clones, under 90% of them singletons. As regards this clone: The same CDR3 is also encoded by other DNA sequences in this sample.

Sequenced input: peripheral blood. The source of this sequence is an elderly woman with COVID-19, enrolled during active disease. The gene calls are TRBV12-3 or TRBV12-4 and TRBJ1-2; no clear D gene. This CDR3 is CASSFSYGYTF. CDR3 sequence (DNA): TGTGCCAGCAGTTTTAGCTATGGCTACACCTTC.